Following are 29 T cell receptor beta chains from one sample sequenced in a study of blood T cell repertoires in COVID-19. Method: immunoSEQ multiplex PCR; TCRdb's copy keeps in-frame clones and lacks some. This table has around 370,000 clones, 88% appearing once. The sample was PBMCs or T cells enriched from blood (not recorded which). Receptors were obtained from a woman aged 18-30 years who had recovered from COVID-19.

The CDR3 DNA sequence: TGTGCCAGCAGTGCAGCGCGAAGCACTGAAGCTTTCTTT. Its translation: CASSAARSTEAFF. The chain recombines TRBV6-1 with TRBJ1-1; D remains ambiguous. CDR1 is MNHNS and CDR2 is SASEGT in the germline V gene. V lost 4 bases, J lost 4 bases, and 10 bases lay in between. There are 13 residues in the CDR3.

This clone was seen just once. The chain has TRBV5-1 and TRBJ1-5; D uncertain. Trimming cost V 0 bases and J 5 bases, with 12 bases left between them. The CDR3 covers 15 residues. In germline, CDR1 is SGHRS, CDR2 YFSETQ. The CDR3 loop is CASSLGTRVDQPQHF. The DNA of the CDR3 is TGCGCCAGCAGCTTGGGTACCCGGGTAGATCAGCCCCAGCATTTT.

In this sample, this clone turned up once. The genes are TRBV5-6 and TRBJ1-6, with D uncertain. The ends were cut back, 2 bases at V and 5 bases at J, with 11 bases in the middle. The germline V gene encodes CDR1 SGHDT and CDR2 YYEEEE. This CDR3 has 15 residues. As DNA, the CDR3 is TGTGCCAGCAGCTTTGCGGATCTTAATAATTCACCCCTCCACTTT. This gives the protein CASSFADLNNSPLHF. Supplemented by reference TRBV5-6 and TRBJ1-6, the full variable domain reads DAGVTQSPTHLIKTRGQQVTLRCSPKSGHDTVSWYQQALGQGPQFIFQYYEEEERQRGNFPDRFSGHQFPNYSSELNVNALLLGDSALYLCASSFADLNNSPLHFGNGTRLTVT.

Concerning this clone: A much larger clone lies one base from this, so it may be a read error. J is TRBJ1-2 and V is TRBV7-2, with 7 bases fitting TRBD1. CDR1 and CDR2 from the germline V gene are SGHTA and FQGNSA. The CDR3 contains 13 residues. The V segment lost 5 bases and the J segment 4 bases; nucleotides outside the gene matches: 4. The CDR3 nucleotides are TGTGCCAGCAGCCGGGACAGTCTCTATGGCTACACCTTC. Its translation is CASSRDSLYGYTF.

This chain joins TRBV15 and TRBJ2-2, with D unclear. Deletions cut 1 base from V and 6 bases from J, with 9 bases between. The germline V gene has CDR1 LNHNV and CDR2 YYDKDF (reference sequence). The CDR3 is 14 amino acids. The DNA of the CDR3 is TGTGCCACCAGCAGAGTCCTCCTCGCCGGGGAGCTGTTTTTT. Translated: CATSRVLLAGELFF.

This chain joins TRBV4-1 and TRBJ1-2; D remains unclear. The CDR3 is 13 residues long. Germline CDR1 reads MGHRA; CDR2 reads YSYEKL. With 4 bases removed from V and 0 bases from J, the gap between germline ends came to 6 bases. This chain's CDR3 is CASSPFPNYGYTF. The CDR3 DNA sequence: TGCGCCAGCAGCCCCTTTCCTAACTATGGCTACACCTTC.

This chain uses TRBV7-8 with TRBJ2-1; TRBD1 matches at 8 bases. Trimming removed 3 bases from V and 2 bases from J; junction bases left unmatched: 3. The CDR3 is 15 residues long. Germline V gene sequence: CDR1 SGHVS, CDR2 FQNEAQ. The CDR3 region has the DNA TGTGCCAGCAGCTTTGGACAGGGAGCCTACAATGAGCAGTTCTTC. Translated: CASSFGQGAYNEQFF.

The CDR3 sequence: CATSVAGGSQETQYF. In DNA form, the CDR3 reads TGTGCCACCAGCGTAGCGGGGGGGTCCCAAGAGACCCAGTACTTC. The chain couples TRBV15 to TRBJ2-5; TRBD2 matches at 11 bases. In germline, CDR1 is LNHNV, CDR2 YYDKDF (reference sequence). The CDR3 has 15 residues. The V and J ends lost 5 bases and 1 base, in that order; junction bases with no gene match: 3.

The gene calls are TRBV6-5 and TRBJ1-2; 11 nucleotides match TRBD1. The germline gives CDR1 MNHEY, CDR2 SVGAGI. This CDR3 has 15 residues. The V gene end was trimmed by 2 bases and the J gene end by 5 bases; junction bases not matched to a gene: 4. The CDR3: CASSYKGTGGYGYTF. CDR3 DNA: TGTGCCAGCAGTTACAAAGGGACAGGGGGATATGGCTACACCTTC.

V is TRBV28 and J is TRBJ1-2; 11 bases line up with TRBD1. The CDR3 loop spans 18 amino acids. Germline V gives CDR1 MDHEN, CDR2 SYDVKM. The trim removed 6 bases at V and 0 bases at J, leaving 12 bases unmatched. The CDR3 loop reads CASRPPGQGVKANYGYTF. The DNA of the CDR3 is TGTGCCAGCAGACCTCCGGGACAGGGGGTTAAAGCTAACTATGGCTACACCTTC.

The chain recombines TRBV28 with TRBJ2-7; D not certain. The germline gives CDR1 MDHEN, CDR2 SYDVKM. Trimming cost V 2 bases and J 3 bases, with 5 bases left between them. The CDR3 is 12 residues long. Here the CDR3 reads CASSLTVYEQYF. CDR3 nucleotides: TGTGCCAGCAGTTTAACAGTCTACGAGCAGTACTTC.

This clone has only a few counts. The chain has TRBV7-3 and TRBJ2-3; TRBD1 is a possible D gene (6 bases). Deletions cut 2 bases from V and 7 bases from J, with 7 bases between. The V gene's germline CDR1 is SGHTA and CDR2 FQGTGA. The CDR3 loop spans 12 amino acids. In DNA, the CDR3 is TGTGCCAGCAGCTTAGACAGGAATACGCAGTATTTT. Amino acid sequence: CASSLDRNTQYF.

The CDR3 sequence is CAWSYTGYMDSPLHF. The CDR3 DNA is TGTGCCTGGAGCTATACAGGGTACATGGATTCACCCCTCCACTTT. The chain employs TRBV30 and TRBJ1-6, with D tentatively TRBD1 (6 bases). Germline lookup yields CDR1 GTSNPN and CDR2 SVGIG (reference sequence). This CDR3 has 15 residues. Trimming took 3 bases from V and 8 from J, leaving 17 bases between them.

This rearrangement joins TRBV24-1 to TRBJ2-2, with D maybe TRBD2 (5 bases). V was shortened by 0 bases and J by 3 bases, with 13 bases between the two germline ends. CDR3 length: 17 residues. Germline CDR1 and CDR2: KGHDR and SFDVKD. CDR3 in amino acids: CATSDLNGYGDTGELFF. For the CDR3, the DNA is TGTGCCACCAGTGATTTGAATGGGTACGGGGACACCGGGGAGCTGTTTTTT.

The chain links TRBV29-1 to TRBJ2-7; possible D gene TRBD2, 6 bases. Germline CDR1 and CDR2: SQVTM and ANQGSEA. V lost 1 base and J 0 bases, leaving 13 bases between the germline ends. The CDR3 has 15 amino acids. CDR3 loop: CSVEGGAGGSYEQYF. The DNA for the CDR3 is TGCAGCGTTGAAGGCGGGGCAGGCGGCTCCTACGAGCAGTACTTC.

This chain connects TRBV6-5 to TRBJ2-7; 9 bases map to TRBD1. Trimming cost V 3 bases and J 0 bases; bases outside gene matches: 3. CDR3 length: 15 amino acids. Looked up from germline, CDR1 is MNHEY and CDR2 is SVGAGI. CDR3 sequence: CASSYGTGSSYEQYF. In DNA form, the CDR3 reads TGTGCCAGCAGTTATGGGACAGGGAGCTCCTACGAGCAGTACTTC.

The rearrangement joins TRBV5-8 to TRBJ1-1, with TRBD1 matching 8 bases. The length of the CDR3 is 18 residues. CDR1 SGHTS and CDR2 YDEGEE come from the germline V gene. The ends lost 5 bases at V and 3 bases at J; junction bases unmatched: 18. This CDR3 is CASRREWTGSRADTEAFF. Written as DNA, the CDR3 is TGTGCCAGCAGGAGGGAGTGGACAGGGTCTAGGGCGGACACTGAAGCTTTCTTT.

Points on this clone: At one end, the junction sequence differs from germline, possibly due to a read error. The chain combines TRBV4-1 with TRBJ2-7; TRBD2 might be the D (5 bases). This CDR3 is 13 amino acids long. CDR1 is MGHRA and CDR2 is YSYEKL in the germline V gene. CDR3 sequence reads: CASSQGGWSEQYF. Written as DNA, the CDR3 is TGCGCCAGCAGTCAAGGAGGCTGGAGCGAGCAGTACTTC.

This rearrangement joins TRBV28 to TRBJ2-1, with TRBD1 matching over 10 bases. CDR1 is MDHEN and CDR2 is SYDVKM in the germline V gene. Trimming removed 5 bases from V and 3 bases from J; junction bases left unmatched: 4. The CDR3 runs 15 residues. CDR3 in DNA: TGTGCCAGCAGTCGGGACAGGGGCTACTACAATGAGCAGTTCTTC. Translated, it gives CASSRDRGYYNEQFF.

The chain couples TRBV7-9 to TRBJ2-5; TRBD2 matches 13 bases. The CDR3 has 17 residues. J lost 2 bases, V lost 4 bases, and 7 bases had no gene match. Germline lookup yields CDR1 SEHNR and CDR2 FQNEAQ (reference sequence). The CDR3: CASSSIPGLAGQETQYF. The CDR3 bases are TGTGCCAGCAGCTCCATTCCGGGACTAGCGGGACAAGAGACCCAGTACTTC. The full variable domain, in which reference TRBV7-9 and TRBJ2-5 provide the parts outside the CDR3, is DTGVSQNPRHKITKRGQNVTFRCDPISEHNRLYWYRQTLGQGPEFLTYFQNEAQLEKSRLLSDRFSAERPKGSFSTLEIQRTEQGDSAMYLCASSSIPGLAGQETQYFGPGTRLLVL.

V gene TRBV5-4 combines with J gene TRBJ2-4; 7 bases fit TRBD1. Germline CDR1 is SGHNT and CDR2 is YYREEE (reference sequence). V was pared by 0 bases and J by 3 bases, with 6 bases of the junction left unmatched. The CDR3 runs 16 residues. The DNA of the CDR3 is TGTGCCAGCAGCTTGGGGACAGGACCCCACAAAAACATTCAGTACTTC. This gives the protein CASSLGTGPHKNIQYF.

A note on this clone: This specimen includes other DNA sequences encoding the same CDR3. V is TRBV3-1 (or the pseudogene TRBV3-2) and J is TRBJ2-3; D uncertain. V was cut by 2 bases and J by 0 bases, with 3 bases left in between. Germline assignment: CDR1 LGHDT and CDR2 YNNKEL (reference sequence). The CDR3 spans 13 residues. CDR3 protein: CASSQLSTDTQYF. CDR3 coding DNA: TGTGCCAGCAGCCAACTTAGCACAGATACGCAGTATTTT.

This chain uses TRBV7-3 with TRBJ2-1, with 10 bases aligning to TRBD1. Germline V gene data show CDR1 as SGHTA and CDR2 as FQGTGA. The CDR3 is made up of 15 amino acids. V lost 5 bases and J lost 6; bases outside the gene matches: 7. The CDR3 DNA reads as TGTGCCAGCAGCGTCTCCCGGGACAGGGGCAATGAGCAGTTCTTC. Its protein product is CASSVSRDRGNEQFF.

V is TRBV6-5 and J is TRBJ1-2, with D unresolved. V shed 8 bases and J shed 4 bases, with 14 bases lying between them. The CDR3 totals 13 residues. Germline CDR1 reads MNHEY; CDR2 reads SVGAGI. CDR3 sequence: CASAGWPAYGYTF. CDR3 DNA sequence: TGTGCCAGCGCCGGGTGGCCCGCCTATGGCTACACCTTC.

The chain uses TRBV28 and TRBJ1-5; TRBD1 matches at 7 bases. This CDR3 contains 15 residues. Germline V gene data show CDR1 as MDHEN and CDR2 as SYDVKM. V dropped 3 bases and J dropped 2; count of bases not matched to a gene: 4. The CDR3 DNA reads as TGTGCCAGCAGTTTCACAGGGGCGCGCAATCAGCCCCAGCATTTT. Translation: CASSFTGARNQPQHF.

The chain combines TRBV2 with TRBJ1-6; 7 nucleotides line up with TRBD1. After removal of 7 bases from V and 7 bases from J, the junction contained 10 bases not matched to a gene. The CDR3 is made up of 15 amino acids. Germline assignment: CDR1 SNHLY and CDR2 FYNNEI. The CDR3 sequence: CASTGGGQPNSPLHF. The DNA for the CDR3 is TGTGCCAGCACAGGGGGAGGACAGCCCAATTCACCCCTCCACTTT. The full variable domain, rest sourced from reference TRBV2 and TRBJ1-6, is EPEVTQTPSHQVTQMGQEVILRCVPISNHLYFYWYRQILGQKVEFLVSFYNNEISEKSEIFDDQFSVERPDGSNFTLKIRSTKLEDSAMYFCASTGGGQPNSPLHFGNGTRLTVT.

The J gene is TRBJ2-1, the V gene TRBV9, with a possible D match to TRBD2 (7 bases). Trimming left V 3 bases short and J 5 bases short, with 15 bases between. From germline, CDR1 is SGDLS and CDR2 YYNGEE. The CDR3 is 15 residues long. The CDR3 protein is CASSERGGRNNEQFF. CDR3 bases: TGTGCCAGCAGCGAAAGGGGGGGCCGGAACAATGAGCAGTTCTTC.

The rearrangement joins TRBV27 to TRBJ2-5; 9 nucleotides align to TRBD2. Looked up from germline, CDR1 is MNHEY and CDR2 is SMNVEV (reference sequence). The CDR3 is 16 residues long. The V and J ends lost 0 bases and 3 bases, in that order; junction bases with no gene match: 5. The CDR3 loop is CASSLSGLAIEETQYF. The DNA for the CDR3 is TGTGCCAGCAGTTTATCGGGACTAGCTATCGAAGAGACCCAGTACTTC.

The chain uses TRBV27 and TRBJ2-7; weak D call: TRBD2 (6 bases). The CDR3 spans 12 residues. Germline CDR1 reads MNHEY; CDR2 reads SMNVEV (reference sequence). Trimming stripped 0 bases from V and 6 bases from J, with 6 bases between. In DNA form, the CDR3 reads TGTGCCAGCAGTTTATCGGGGGGCGAGCAGTACTTC. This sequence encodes CASSLSGGEQYF.